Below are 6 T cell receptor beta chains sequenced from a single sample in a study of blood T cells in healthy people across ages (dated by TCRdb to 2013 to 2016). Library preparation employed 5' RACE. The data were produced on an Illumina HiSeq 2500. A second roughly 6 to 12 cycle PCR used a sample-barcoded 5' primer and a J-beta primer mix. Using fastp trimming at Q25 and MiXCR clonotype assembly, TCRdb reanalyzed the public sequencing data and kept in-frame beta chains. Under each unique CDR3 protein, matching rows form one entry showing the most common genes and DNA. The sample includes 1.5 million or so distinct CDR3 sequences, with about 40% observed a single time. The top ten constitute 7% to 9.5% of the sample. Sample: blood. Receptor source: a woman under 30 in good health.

CDR3 coding DNA: TGTGCCAGCAGTTTCTCTTGGGTTAGGAGCTCTTACGAGCAGTACTTC. It yields the protein CASSFSWVRSSYEQYF. The J gene is TRBJ2-7, the V gene TRBV27; D is ambiguous. The germline V gene has CDR1 MNHEY and CDR2 SMNVEV (reference sequence). Between the trimmed V and J ends, which lost 3 bases and 4 bases, there was a span of 19 bases. This CDR3 spans 16 amino acids.

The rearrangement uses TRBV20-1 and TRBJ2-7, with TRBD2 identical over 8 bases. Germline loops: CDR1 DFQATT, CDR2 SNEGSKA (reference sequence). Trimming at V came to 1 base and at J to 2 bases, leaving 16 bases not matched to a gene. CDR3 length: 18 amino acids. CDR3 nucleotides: TGCAGTGCTAGAGGGGGACTAGGGAAGAGAGATCGCCCCTACGAGCAGTACTTC. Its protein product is CSARGGLGKRDRPYEQYF.

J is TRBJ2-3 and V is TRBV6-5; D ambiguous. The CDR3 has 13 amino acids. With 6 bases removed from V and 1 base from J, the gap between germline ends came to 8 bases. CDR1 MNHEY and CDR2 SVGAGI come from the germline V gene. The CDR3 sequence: CASREVGTDTQYF. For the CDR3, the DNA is TGTGCCAGCAGGGAAGTAGGCACAGATACGCAGTATTTT.

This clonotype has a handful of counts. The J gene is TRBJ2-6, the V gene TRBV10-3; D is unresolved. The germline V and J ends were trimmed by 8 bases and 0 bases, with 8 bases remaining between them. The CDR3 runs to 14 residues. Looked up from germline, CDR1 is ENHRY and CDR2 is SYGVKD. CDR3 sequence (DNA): TGTGCCATCCCAAGTGGCTCTGGGGCCAACGTCCTGACTTTC. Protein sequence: CAIPSGSGANVLTF.

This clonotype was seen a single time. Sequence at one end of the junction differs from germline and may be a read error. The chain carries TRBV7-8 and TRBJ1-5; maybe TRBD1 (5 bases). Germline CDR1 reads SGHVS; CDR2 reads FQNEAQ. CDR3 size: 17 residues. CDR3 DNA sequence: TGTGCCGGCAGCATAGACCGGGACCCCCAAGGCGATCAGCCCCAGCATTTT. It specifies CAGSIDRDPQGDQPQHF. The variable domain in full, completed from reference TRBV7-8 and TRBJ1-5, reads GAGVSQSPRYKVAKRGQDVALRCDPISGHVSLFWYQQALGQGPEFLTYFQNEAQLDKSGLPSDRFFAERPEGSVSTLKIQRTQQEDSAVYLCAGSIDRDPQGDQPQHFGDGTRLSIL.

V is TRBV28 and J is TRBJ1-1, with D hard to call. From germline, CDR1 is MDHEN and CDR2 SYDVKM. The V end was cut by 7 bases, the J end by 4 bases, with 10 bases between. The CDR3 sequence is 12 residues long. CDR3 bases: TGTGCCAGCACCCTCGGGGTCACTGAAGCTTTCTTT. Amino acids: CASTLGVTEAFF.